This T cell receptor beta chain was found in a study of control samples from healthy donors and cancer patients. The CDR3 has 14 residues. The V gene end was trimmed by 5 bases and the J gene end by 7 bases; junction bases not matched to a gene: 8. Germline CDR1 LNHDA, CDR2 SQIVND (reference sequence). Some clones are missing from TCRdb's copy, which holds only in-frame ones; the method was immunoSEQ multiplex PCR. Among some 120,000 clones listed, more than 70% were seen once. This receptor was obtained from a man aged 50 to 59 in good health. Sequencing was done on a sample of blood. The V and J genes are TRBV19 and TRBJ2-7; TRBD1 matches at 10 bases. The CDR3 sequence: CASSPGTGAREQYF. The CDR3 DNA reads TGTGCCAGTAGTCCCGGGACAGGGGCGAGGGAGCAGTACTTC.